This TCR beta chain comes out of a study of human T cells and chemical hapten exposure. The study's findings and limits: There was no change with DPC sensitization in TCRs above 1 in 1000 frequency.

Regarding time point: patch test 3, about 24 weeks after DPC sensitization. Regarding treatment: therapeutic diphenylcyclopropenone sensitization with weekly scalp DPC. Unique molecular identifiers were linked by the library to individual cDNA molecules. TCRdb reprocessed the RACE reads with MiXCR, giving one entry per CDR3 protein. The table lists some 89,000 distinct CDR3 sequences, 25% to 30% of them singletons. This CDR3 has 17 amino acids. Germline CDR1 is MNHNY and CDR2 is SVGAGI (reference sequence). V was pared by 6 bases and J by 4 bases, with 12 bases of the junction left unmatched. Concerning this clonotype: The antigen is not known.

The sample consisted of whole blood, taken in connection with sensitization to the hapten diphenylcyclopropenone (DPC). The chain is built from TRBV6-6 and TRBJ2-7; 13 bases line up with TRBD2. The receptor was derived from a man aged 35 to 55 with alopecia areata. Some clones in this sample may be carry-over from other donors' samples. Here the CDR3 DNA reads TGTGCCAGCAGACAACTAGCGGGAGGGGGGTTAAGGTACGAGCAGTACTTC. Translating gives CASRQLAGGGLRYEQYF.